The T cell receptor beta chain under discussion was sequenced for a study of T cell clonality in common variable immunodeficiency. This table comes from immunoSEQ multiplex PCR, and its TCRdb copy is limited to in-frame clones, with some not included. The sample was found to contain approximately 81,000 clones, and every one recurs. General observations from the study: In common variable immunodeficiency, TCR beta chains reportedly carried fewer deletions and N-nucleotide insertions.

This clone was counted many times. The antigen is unknown. What was sequenced was peripheral blood mononuclear cells. The TCR originated in a person between 18 and 75 years old in good health.

CDR3 region: CASSYHRERRETQYF. The CDR3 DNA, read in part, is TGTGCCAGCAGCTACCACAGGGAACGAAGGGAGACC. The chain employs TRBV5-4 and TRBJ2-5; D might be TRBD1 (6 bases). Read data end 3 residues before the CDR3 end; the end is taken from the germline J gene. The CDR3 loop spans 15 amino acids. Germline CDR1 and CDR2: SGHNT and YYREEE (reference sequence). The germline V and J ends were trimmed by 3 bases and 5 bases, with 17 bases remaining between them.